This T cell receptor beta chain was sequenced during a study of vaccination effects on CD4 cells after COVID-19. In the study overall: Post-vaccine sampling took place a median of 72 days after the second dose.

CDR1 is MNHEY and CDR2 is SMNVEV in the germline V gene (reference sequence). The CDR3 spans 14 residues. Trimming stripped 3 bases from V and 3 bases from J, with 10 bases between. Broader study findings: Convalescents' spike-reactive clones after vaccination were mainly made up of new clones that the vaccine induced.

In the case of this clone: The antigen is undetermined.

The method was immunoSEQ multiplex PCR; TCRdb's version includes in-frame clones alone and lacks a portion of them. The sample yields 30,000 to 40,000 clones, roughly four fifths seen once. CD4+ T cells were isolated after nine to ten days of culture. SARS-CoV-2 infection was confirmed by PCR in the person between March and December 2020. The participants, recipients of two vaccine doses, got either BNT162b2 or mRNA-1273. Cultures received IL-2 medium that replaced half the medium on days 3 and 7. The sequencing here drew on CD4+ T cells from PBMCs cultured without peptide, taken after COVID-19 vaccination. The rearrangement links TRBV27 to TRBJ2-3; possible D gene TRBD2, 5 bases. This TCR was recovered from a human donor who had a prior SARS-CoV-2 infection. The CDR3 sequence: CASSLRGITDTQYF. The CDR3 region has the DNA TGTGCCAGCAGTTTGAGAGGGATTACAGATACGCAGTATTTT.